This record looks at one T cell receptor beta chain sequence and its context. Under the authors' procedure: Estimation of nucleated cell counts was performed using reference gene primer amplification. Assay used: immunoSEQ multiplex PCR; TCRdb lists only in-frame clones, some missing. The V and J calls and clone size come from that table; D and trimming were worked out from the DNA. Counted here are roughly 200,000 clones, about four fifths occurring once; the ten biggest clones make up around 10%. These data belong to a study of blood T cell repertoires in COVID-19. Seattle patients were enrolled during active infection and followed longitudinally. The CDR3 contains 16 residues.

This chain links TRBV21-1 with TRBJ1-1; TRBD1, as called in the table, went unchecked against the DNA. TRBV21-1 is recorded as a pseudogene. Input material: peripheral blood. This TCR derives from a woman between 35 and 50 years old with COVID-19, enrolled during active disease. CDR3 in DNA: TGTGCCAGCAGCAGGCGACAGGGAGACATGAACACTGAAGCTTTCTTT. Residues: CASSRRQGDMNTEAFF.